This T cell receptor beta chain was obtained from a study of cytomegalovirus exposure and HLA in healthy donors. 13 Jbeta primers and 60 Vbeta primers were used for the PCR. As originally analysed: A follow-up analysis tallied 73 million or so unique TCR beta chains, approximately 11 million shared. Here immunoSEQ multiplex PCR was the method, and the copy in TCRdb shows in-frame clones only, minus some. V, J and clone size derive from that table, while D and trimming were established from the DNA sequence. Among roughly 160,000 clones listed, roughly 75% were seen once. There are 18 residues in the CDR3. Looked up from germline, CDR1 is LNHNV and CDR2 is YYDKDF (reference sequence). V shed 4 bases, J shed 0 bases, and the junction held 9 bases outside the gene matches. Study outcomes and limitations: In a later analysis, specific HLA alleles were associated with over 15,000 TCR beta sequences at a 0.05 false discovery rate.

Regarding this clone: Antigen: not known.

The chain uses TRBV15 and TRBJ2-6; the match to TRBD1 covers 7 bases. Sequencing used PBMCs. This TCR came from a female donor in good health and CMV-seronegative. CDR3 nucleotide sequence: TGTGCCACCAGCATGAGAGGAAGGACAGGCTCTGGGGCCAACGTCCTGACTTTC. Translation: CATSMRGRTGSGANVLTF.